This TCR beta chain was found in a study of immune heterogeneity within non-small cell lung tumors. Study findings and constraints: Significant yet moderate, the positive correlation between local T-cell clonality and local tumor mutational burden reached an R of approximately 0.3.

Genomic DNA from bulk tumor acted as the template, and around 600 ng was loaded per sample. From each primary tumor, several far-apart biopsies were obtained during surgery. Patients with untreated, newly diagnosed non-small cell lung cancer underwent curative surgery. Curative-intent surgery was being performed on the donors, who were patients newly diagnosed with non-small cell lung cancer. In a multiplex PCR, 32 V and 13 J primers amplified TCR beta CDR3. TCRdb re-called the multiplex PCR reads with MiXCR, one entry per CDR3 protein. The sample has about 12,000 distinct CDR3 sequences; 20% to 25% are singletons. In its sample, this clonotype is medium-sized. The antigen remains unidentified. What was sequenced was lung tumor tissue. This receptor was identified in a man in his forties or fifties with non-small cell lung cancer.

The CDR3 protein is CASSSGDRGNYEQYF. The CDR3 bases are TGTGCCAGCAGTTCAGGCGACAGGGGGAATTACGAGCAGTACTTC. The chain has TRBV28 and TRBJ2-7; 9 nucleotides match TRBD1. The germline gives CDR1 MDHEN, CDR2 SYDVKM. The CDR3 consists of 15 residues. Unmatched junction bases numbered 8, after V lost 4 bases and J lost 4 bases.